The 7 T cell receptor beta chains reported below all come from one sample, sequenced in a study of cytomegalovirus exposure and HLA in healthy donors. PCR involved 60 Vbeta and 13 Jbeta primers. The assay was immunoSEQ multiplex PCR, and TCRdb's table has in-frame clones only and misses some. The sample has 120,000 or so clones; less than 80% are singletons. The sample taken for sequencing was PBMCs. These receptors all stem from a man aged 25 to 40 in good health and CMV-seronegative.

The sample holds a few counts of this clone. The V gene is TRBV7-9, the J gene TRBJ2-5; 11 bases map to TRBD2. CDR1 SEHNR and CDR2 FQNEAQ come from the germline V gene (reference sequence). V shed 10 bases and J 4 bases; nucleotides not matched to a gene: 11. The CDR3 is made up of 15 amino acids. The DNA of the CDR3 is TGTGCCACCGAGAAGGGTAGCGGGGGGGGAGAGACCCAGTACTTC. Encoded protein: CATEKGSGGGETQYF.

The CDR3 DNA reads as TGTGCCAGCAGCTTAACCCACGCACAGGACGAGCAGTACTTC. It specifies CASSLTHAQDEQYF. J is TRBJ2-5 and V is TRBV7-9; a weak D match, TRBD1 (5 bases). The DNA end is more similar to TRBJ2-7, so the J call may be wrong. Germline CDR1 and CDR2: SEHNR and FQNEAQ (reference sequence). The CDR3 totals 14 residues.

The V and J genes are TRBV6-6 and TRBJ1-5, with unresolved D. CDR1 is MNHNY, CDR2 SVGAGI, per germline (reference sequence). V gave up 0 bases and J gave up 5 bases, with 8 bases separating them. The CDR3 length is 14 residues. For the CDR3, the DNA is TGTGCCAGCAGTTACTCGATCACTGATCAGCCCCAGCATTTT. Translating gives CASSYSITDQPQHF.

V and J are TRBV10-2 and TRBJ2-1; 7 positions match TRBD2. CDR3 length equals 10 residues. CDR1 and CDR2 (germline): WSHSY, SAAADI. The ends lost 10 bases at V and 10 bases at J; junction bases unmatched: 4. The CDR3 is CATGEGEQFF. The DNA of the CDR3 is TGCGCCACCGGGGAGGGGGAGCAGTTCTTC.

The sample holds a few counts of this clone. The V and J genes are TRBV10-3 and TRBJ1-2; 9 bases are shared with TRBD1. The V gene end was trimmed by 10 bases and the J gene end by 4 bases; junction bases not matched to a gene: 16. Per germline, CDR1 ENHRY and CDR2 SYGVKD. The CDR3 totals 16 residues. The CDR3 sequence: CATGRDREPASYGYTF. For the CDR3, the DNA is TGTGCCACCGGCCGGGACAGGGAACCTGCTAGCTATGGCTACACCTTC.

This sequence joins TRBV19 and TRBJ2-1; the match to TRBD2 covers 13 bases. V was pared by 0 bases and J by 4 bases, with 0 bases of the junction left unmatched. CDR3 length: 16 residues. Germline-derived CDR1 and CDR2 are LNHDA and SQIVND (reference sequence). The CDR3 is CASSIEGLAGYNEQFF. The CDR3 DNA is TGTGCCAGTAGTATAGAGGGACTAGCGGGGTACAATGAGCAGTTCTTC.

The rearrangement joins TRBV7-3 to TRBJ2-7; 9 positions agree with TRBD1. The V segment lost 0 bases and the J segment 1 base; nucleotides outside the gene matches: 4. From germline, CDR1 is SGHTA and CDR2 FQGTGA. The CDR3 is 16 residues long. CDR3 region: CASSLTPGQGSYEQYF. DNA for the CDR3: TGTGCCAGCAGCTTAACCCCGGGACAGGGTTCCTACGAGCAGTACTTC.